Following are 22 T cell receptor beta chains from one sample sequenced in a study of T cells in Graves' hyperthyroidism and ophthalmopathy. TCR beta CDR3 regions were amplified from RNA. Using the HTBI primer set, a first-round RT-PCR was run on the TCR CDR3. TCRdb fed the multiplex PCR reads into MiXCR, producing one record per CDR3 protein. In the table there are around 800,000 distinct CDR3 sequences, 35% to 40% of which are singletons. The sample taken for sequencing was blood. The source of these receptors is a young man with Graves' hyperthyroidism.

The rearrangement joins TRBV6-1 to TRBJ2-7, with 12 bases identical to TRBD2. The germline CDR1 and CDR2 sequences are MNHNS and SASEGT. CDR3 length: 15 residues. J lost 2 bases, V lost 6 bases, and 5 bases had no gene match. The CDR3 loop is CASRTGLAGPYEQYF. The CDR3 DNA sequence: TGTGCCAGCAGGACTGGACTAGCGGGGCCCTACGAGCAGTACTTC.

The chain employs TRBV2 and TRBJ2-3; possibly TRBD2 for D (6 bases). V was cut by 7 bases and J by 5 bases, with 13 bases left in between. Germline V lookup: CDR1 SNHLY, CDR2 FYNNEI. This CDR3 contains 13 residues. The DNA for the CDR3 is TGTGCCAGCAACGGACTATCCCTAGATACGCAGTATTTT. Its translation: CASNGLSLDTQYF.

This clonotype was detected many times. This chain connects TRBV12-3 or TRBV12-4 to TRBJ2-2; D unresolved. Trimming took off 6 bases at V and 6 bases at J, with 8 bases between the two ends. This CDR3 has 12 amino acids. CDR3 nucleotide sequence: TGTGCCAGCAGCCCGCCCCCCGGGGAGCTGTTTTTT. This gives the protein CASSPPPGELFF.

This clonotype was recorded at least ten times. The chain couples TRBV29-1 to TRBJ2-7; maybe TRBD1 (6 bases). CDR3 length: 14 amino acids. Trimming removed 2 bases from V and 6 bases from J, with 17 bases in between. Germline lookup yields CDR1 SQVTM and CDR2 ANQGSEA. The CDR3 is CSVEQGTSSGEQYF. The CDR3 nucleotides are TGCAGCGTTGAACAGGGGACATCGTCGGGCGAGCAGTACTTC.

This clonotype was counted many times. The rearrangement joins TRBV7-9 to TRBJ2-5; D remains ambiguous. V lost 5 bases and J 4 bases, leaving 11 bases between the germline ends. The length of the CDR3 is 13 residues. The germline gives CDR1 SEHNR, CDR2 FQNEAQ (reference sequence). The CDR3: CASSRDSTETQYF. The CDR3 bases are TGTGCCAGCAGCCGCGACTCCACAGAGACCCAGTACTTC.

This clonotype occurred many times. The chain is built from TRBV29-1 and TRBJ1-1; no reliable D call. Germline V CDR1 and CDR2: SQVTM, ANQGSEA. Trimming cost V 5 bases and J 0 bases, with 10 bases left between them. There are 13 residues in the CDR3. The CDR3 loop is CSVQVSMNTEAFF. The CDR3 DNA sequence: TGCAGCGTTCAGGTTTCGATGAACACTGAAGCTTTCTTT.

This chain uses TRBV11-1 with TRBJ1-2, with TRBD1 matching 8 bases. Looked up from germline, CDR1 is SGHAT and CDR2 is FQDESV (reference sequence). The CDR3 contains 15 residues. V dropped 3 bases and J dropped 4; count of bases not matched to a gene: 7. CDR3 nucleotide sequence: TGTGCCAGCAGCTTCGCCGGGACAGGAACCTATGGCTACACCTTC. Encoded protein: CASSFAGTGTYGYTF. Supplemented by reference TRBV11-1 and TRBJ1-2, the full variable domain reads EAEVAQSPRYKITEKSQAVAFWCDPISGHATLYWYRQILGQGPELLVQFQDESVVDDSQLPKDRFSAERLKGVDSTLKIQPAELGDSAMYLCASSFAGTGTYGYTFGSGTRLTVV.

The chain uses TRBV13 and TRBJ2-3; 10 bases are shared with TRBD2. CDR3 length: 16 amino acids. The germline V gene has CDR1 PRHDT and CDR2 FYEKMQ (reference sequence). The V gene end was trimmed by 5 bases and the J gene end by 4 bases; junction bases not matched to a gene: 9. The CDR3 loop reads CASSPPGTSESDTQYF. The CDR3 bases are TGTGCCAGCAGCCCCCCCGGGACTAGCGAATCAGATACGCAGTATTTT.

This clonotype was counted at least ten times. The genes are TRBV20-1 and TRBJ1-5; 7 bases are a match to TRBD1. The junction had 6 bases not matched to a gene; V was cut back by 6 bases and J by 4 bases. The CDR3 has 13 residues. From germline, CDR1 is DFQATT and CDR2 SNEGSKA (reference sequence). CDR3 region: CSAPGQPNQPQHF. CDR3 DNA sequence: TGCAGTGCCCCGGGACAGCCGAATCAGCCCCAGCATTTT.

This clonotype was counted many times. J is TRBJ2-5 and V is TRBV20-1, with D possibly being TRBD1 or TRBD2 (7 bases each). CDR1 DFQATT and CDR2 SNEGSKA come from the germline V gene (reference sequence). CDR3 size: 15 residues. Trimming took 6 bases from V and 2 from J, leaving 19 bases between them. CDR3 nucleotides: TGCAGTGCGCTAGGGCAGGGGGGAGGGCAAGAGACCCAGTACTTC. Protein product: CSALGQGGGQETQYF.

This clonotype was found a few times. V and J are TRBV20-1 and TRBJ1-1; D is unclear. This CDR3 is built from 13 residues. V lost 6 bases and J lost 4, with 15 bases in between. Germline CDR1 reads DFQATT; CDR2 reads SNEGSKA (reference sequence). CDR3 in amino acids: CSAGEGWGTEAFF. The CDR3 nucleotides are TGCAGTGCCGGAGAGGGTTGGGGCACTGAAGCTTTCTTT.

In its sample, this clonotype was seen many times. The gene calls are TRBV15 and TRBJ2-7; TRBD2 aligns across 8 bases. From germline, CDR1 is LNHNV and CDR2 YYDKDF (reference sequence). The CDR3 runs to 17 residues. Trimming removed 2 bases from V and 0 bases from J; junction bases left unmatched: 9. CDR3 sequence (DNA): TGTGCCACCAGCAGAAAGAGGGCTAGCGGGCTCTCCTACGAGCAGTACTTC. The encoded protein is CATSRKRASGLSYEQYF.

This clonotype was seen at least ten times. The J gene is TRBJ2-5, the V gene TRBV20-1, with 14 bases aligning to TRBD2. With 3 bases clipped from V and 4 bases from J, the junction kept 1 base outside the gene matches. The CDR3 is 14 amino acids. CDR1 is DFQATT and CDR2 is SNEGSKA in the germline V gene (reference sequence). The CDR3 sequence is CSASGLAGGETQYF. The CDR3 bases are TGCAGTGCTAGTGGACTAGCGGGAGGAGAGACCCAGTACTTC.

The V call is TRBV2, the J call TRBJ1-2; 8 bases are a match to TRBD1. The CDR3 spans 14 residues. CDR1 and CDR2 (germline): SNHLY, FYNNEI. V shed 5 bases, J shed 5 bases, and the junction held 7 bases outside the gene matches. The CDR3, as DNA: TGTGCCAGCAGTTTACAGGGGGATCAGTATGGCTACACCTTC. It codes for CASSLQGDQYGYTF.

This clonotype was seen ten or more times. V and J are TRBV7-9 and TRBJ1-1, with a tentative D call TRBD1 (5 bases). The CDR3 is made up of 12 amino acids. The V end was cut by 5 bases, the J end by 10 bases, with 14 bases between. Germline CDR1 is SEHNR and CDR2 is FQNEAQ (reference sequence). DNA for the CDR3: TGTGCCAGCAGCCCCACCGGACAACCAGCTTTCTTT. It codes for CASSPTGQPAFF.

This chain connects TRBV6-4 to TRBJ1-1, with D hard to call. CDR1 is MRHNA and CDR2 is SNTAGT in the germline V gene. Trimming took 8 bases from V and 7 from J, leaving 8 bases between them. This CDR3 is built from 10 residues. The CDR3 region has the DNA TGTGCCAGCGACCCCTTTGAAGCTTTCTTT. Translating gives CASDPFEAFF.

This clonotype was seen only a few times. The chain recombines TRBV19 with TRBJ1-2; no clear D gene. Trimming cost V 5 bases and J 3 bases, with 16 bases left between them. The V gene's germline CDR1 is LNHDA and CDR2 SQIVND (reference sequence). This CDR3 comprises 15 residues. The CDR3 sequence: CASSSGSGPYYGYTF. CDR3 nucleotide sequence: TGTGCCAGTAGTTCAGGATCCGGGCCCTACTATGGCTACACCTTC.

As regards this clonotype: The junction departs from the called germline gene at one end, perhaps through a read error. The J gene is TRBJ2-7, the V gene TRBV14; the match to TRBD1 covers 7 bases. CDR1 and CDR2 (germline): SGHDN, FVKESK. The CDR3 spans 14 residues. Written as DNA, the CDR3 is TGCGCCAGCAGGACCGGGACAGTGTCCTACGAGCAGTACTTC. Protein: CASRTGTVSYEQYF.

The table lists this clonotype with a few counts. The V call is TRBV7-3, the J call TRBJ2-2; D not resolved. The CDR3 totals 17 residues. Germline assignment: CDR1 SGHTA and CDR2 FQGTGA. V was clipped by 2 bases and J by 0 bases, with 13 bases between them. CDR3 DNA: TGTGCCAGCAGCTTAGGCCCCGAACAGTCGAACACCGGGGAGCTGTTTTTT. It is translated as CASSLGPEQSNTGELFF.

This clonotype occurred many times. The chain carries TRBV29-1 and TRBJ1-1; 10 nucleotides agree with TRBD1. From germline, CDR1 is SQVTM and CDR2 ANQGSEA. V shed 6 bases, J shed 3 bases, and the junction held 1 base outside the gene matches. This CDR3 region has 12 residues. CDR3 nucleotides: TGCAGCGTGACAGGGGGCTACACTGAAGCTTTCTTT. It translates to CSVTGGYTEAFF.

Many counts were recorded for this clonotype. CDR3 DNA: TGTGCCAGCAGCTTCAGGATGCCCCCCTATGGCTACACCTTC. This encodes CASSFRMPPYGYTF. This chain joins TRBV7-3 and TRBJ1-2; D unclear. V was shortened by 3 bases and J by 4 bases, with 12 bases between the two germline ends. This CDR3 is 14 amino acids long. Germline CDR1 is SGHTA and CDR2 is FQGTGA. The whole variable domain, remainder taken from reference TRBV7-3 and TRBJ1-2, is GAGVSQTPSNKVTEKGKYVELRCDPISGHTALYWYRQSLGQGPEFLIYFQGTGAADDSGLPNDRFFAVRPEGSVSTLKIQRTERGDSAVYLCASSFRMPPYGYTFGSGTRLTVV.

J is TRBJ2-5 and V is TRBV19; 8 positions agree with TRBD2. The V gene's germline CDR1 is LNHDA and CDR2 SQIVND (reference sequence). The CDR3 loop spans 16 amino acids. With 5 bases clipped from V and 2 bases from J, the junction kept 10 bases outside the gene matches. CDR3 in amino acids: CASSSPGGDTQETQYF. CDR3 DNA: TGTGCCAGTAGTTCCCCCGGGGGGGACACGCAAGAGACCCAGTACTTC.